This TCR beta chain appears in the sequencing data of a study of cytotoxic CD8 clonotypes in ibrutinib-treated CLL. Across the study: Patients attained about 25 partial and 2 complete responses; at median about 74 months, about 14 remained remitted while approximately 12 progressed. When averaged across all of the samples, the counts came to around 260,000 productive templates and 85,000 to 95,000 productive rearrangements.

TCR beta library input comprised around 2 micrograms of genomic DNA from cryopreserved PBMCs. This clone was seen a handful of times. Its antigen is undetermined. V was pared by 0 bases and J by 10 bases, with 13 bases between. The CDR3 is 14 residues long. From germline, CDR1 is SGHDT and CDR2 YYEEEE. Assay: immunoSEQ multiplex PCR; the TCRdb copy retains only in-frame clones and omits some. The table includes roughly 51,000 clones, roughly 50% detected once. Findings and caveats of the study: Public clonotypes showed up rarely, and on treatment they shrank or held steady.

V is TRBV5-6 and J is TRBJ1-4; possibly TRBD1 for D (5 bases). The clonotype originates from a human donor with chronic lymphocytic leukemia. The source was PBMCs, collected after 12 months of ibrutinib treatment. The CDR3 protein is CASSLEGRTGKLFF. The CDR3 DNA reads as TGTGCCAGCAGCTTGGAGGGACGGACGGGAAAACTGTTTTTT.